Listed here are 32 T cell receptor beta chains from one sample, sequenced in a study of breast tumors, draining lymph nodes, adjacent tissues. The lymph nodes were axillary draining lymph nodes from breast cancer patients. TCRdb re-derived calls from the multiplex PCR reads in MiXCR, one entry per CDR3 protein. The sample holds some 120,000 distinct CDR3 sequences, 20% seen once. Source material: axillary lymph node tissue. Receptors were obtained from a female donor with breast cancer. Some clones in this sample may be carry-over from other donors' samples.

About this clonotype: A much larger clone differs by one base, so this may be a read error. J is TRBJ2-1 and V is TRBV2, with 13 nucleotides matching TRBD2. Germline CDR1 is SNHLY and CDR2 is FYNNEI. The CDR3 runs to 16 residues. This chain's CDR3 is CASSLGLAGNYNEQLF. The CDR3 nucleotides read TGTGCCAGCAGTCTGGGACTAGCGGGAAATTACAATGAGCAGCTCTTC.

This clonotype was counted ten times or more. The rearrangement joins TRBV6-5 to TRBJ1-2; D uncertain. The germline V gene encodes CDR1 MNHEY and CDR2 SVGAGI. V gave up 10 bases and J gave up 0 bases, with 15 bases separating them. The CDR3 is 14 amino acids. The CDR3 spells CATSSEGANYGYTF. For the CDR3, the DNA is TGTGCCACCTCCTCGGAGGGAGCTAACTATGGCTACACCTTC.

The V call is TRBV5-6, the J call TRBJ1-2; D remains unclear. V dropped 5 bases and J dropped 0 bases, with 11 bases sitting between them. This CDR3 is 14 amino acids long. Germline CDR1 reads SGHDT; CDR2 reads YYEEEE. The CDR3 DNA follows: TGTGCCAGCAGTCCCGGCTGGACTAACTATGGCTACACCTTC. Protein: CASSPGWTNYGYTF.

The V and J genes are TRBV20-1 and TRBJ2-4; the match to TRBD2 covers 7 bases. The CDR3 has 17 residues. The junction had 12 bases not matched to a gene; V was cut back by 4 bases and J by 0 bases. Germline-derived CDR1 and CDR2 are DFQATT and SNEGSKA (reference sequence). The CDR3 region is CSANPPRGGLAKNIQYF. CDR3 bases: TGCAGTGCTAACCCCCCCCGCGGGGGTCTAGCCAAAAACATTCAGTACTTC.

Comment on this clonotype: This sequence may be a read error, since a much larger clone differs from it by one base. The rearrangement joins TRBV3-1 to TRBJ2-2, with D possibly being TRBD1 or TRBD2 (5 bases each). The germline CDR1 and CDR2 sequences are LGHDT and YNNKEL (reference sequence). There are 14 residues in the CDR3. The CDR3 here is CASRKKGNTGELYF. CDR3 coding DNA: TGTGCCAGCAGAAAAAAGGGGAACACCGGGGAGCTGTATTTT. The full variable domain, with the rest looked up from reference TRBV3-1 and TRBJ2-2, is DTAVSQTPKYLVTQMGNDKSIKCEQNLGHDTMYWYKQDSKKFLKIMFSYNNKELIINETVPNRFSPKSPDKAHLNLHINSLELGDSAVYFCASRKKGNTGELYFGEGSRLTVL.

The gene calls are TRBV6-5 and TRBJ2-2; 9 bases are a match to TRBD2. Germline trimming cut 0 bases from V and 6 bases from J; bases unmatched to any gene: 5. CDR3 length: 16 residues. Germline CDR1 MNHEY, CDR2 SVGAGI. The CDR3 sequence: CASSYSSGTSSGELFF. CDR3 bases: TGTGCCAGCAGTTACTCGAGCGGGACTAGCTCCGGGGAGCTGTTTTTT.

This clonotype was picked up many times. V gene TRBV5-1 combines with J gene TRBJ2-1, with TRBD2 identical over 8 bases. This CDR3 is built from 18 residues. The ends lost 0 bases at V and 6 bases at J; junction bases unmatched: 14. Looked up from germline, CDR1 is SGHRS and CDR2 is YFSETQ. The CDR3: CASSLVISGAGHANEQFF. CDR3 sequence (DNA): TGCGCCAGCAGCTTGGTGATTAGCGGGGCCGGGCATGCCAATGAGCAGTTCTTC.

The chain couples TRBV28 to TRBJ2-7, with D possibly being TRBD2 (6 bases). The CDR3 extends over 13 amino acids. V was cut by 7 bases and J by 7 bases, with 17 bases left in between. Germline CDR1 MDHEN, CDR2 SYDVKM. CDR3 nucleotide sequence: TGTGCCAGCAAAGGGACTTTATTATCGGAGCAGTACTTC. Encoded protein: CASKGTLLSEQYF.

Many counts were recorded for this clonotype. The chain recombines TRBV13 with TRBJ1-6; 7 nucleotides align to TRBD1. The CDR3 has 14 amino acids. Germline CDR1 is PRHDT and CDR2 is FYEKMQ (reference sequence). V lost 9 bases, J lost 5 bases, and 7 bases stayed unmatched. The CDR3 DNA sequence: TGTGCCAGTAGTCCGGGACAGAATAATTCACCCCTCCACTTT. Translating gives CASSPGQNNSPLHF.

This clonotype was picked up many times. The V and J genes are TRBV10-1 and TRBJ2-3, with 10 bases that match TRBD2. The germline CDR1 and CDR2 sequences are WNHNN and SYGVQD (reference sequence). The CDR3 consists of 17 residues. Losses at the gene ends were 8 bases for V and 2 bases for J; bases not matched to a gene: 13. This CDR3 is CASASGRAPFLTDTQYF. In DNA, the CDR3 is TGCGCCAGCGCCAGCGGGAGGGCTCCCTTCCTCACAGATACGCAGTATTTT.

This clonotype appeared once. This clone may be a read error of a much larger clone one base away. The J gene is TRBJ1-5, the V gene TRBV30; TRBD1 matches at 9 bases. Per germline, CDR1 GTSNPN and CDR2 SVGIG (reference sequence). This CDR3 region has 15 residues. V lost 0 bases to trimming and J lost 6 bases; unmatched junction nucleotides: 6. Here the CDR3 reads CAWSVRTGDFQPQHF. CDR3 DNA: TGTGCCTGGAGTGTACGGACAGGGGACTTTCAGCCCCAGCATTTT.

This clonotype was seen only a few times. The gene calls are TRBV3-1 and TRBJ2-5, with a tentative D call TRBD1 (6 bases). The V gene lost 5 bases and the J gene lost 5 bases, with 12 bases spanning the gap. The CDR3 length is 13 residues. Germline CDR1 is LGHDT and CDR2 is YNNKEL (reference sequence). The CDR3 loop reads CASSSQGSETQYF. In DNA, the CDR3 is TGTGCCAGCAGCTCGCAGGGGAGCGAGACCCAGTACTTC.

Many counts were recorded for this clonotype. The chain couples TRBV6-5 to TRBJ1-2; the match to TRBD1 covers 9 bases. The junction had 4 bases not matched to a gene; V was cut back by 5 bases and J by 6 bases. The CDR3 contains 13 residues. In germline, CDR1 is MNHEY, CDR2 SVGAGI. CDR3 sequence: CASSGTGSNGYTF. CDR3 in DNA: TGTGCCAGCAGTGGGACAGGGTCCAATGGCTACACCTTC.

This clonotype was observed many times. The DNA for the CDR3 is TGTGCCAGCAGTGAATGGGGCGCGGGTAATTCACCCCTCCACTTT. Protein product: CASSEWGAGNSPLHF. This chain links TRBV6-1 with TRBJ1-6; D may be TRBD1 (5 bases). This CDR3 is built from 15 residues. Trimming stripped 2 bases from V and 6 bases from J, with 11 bases between. Germline CDR1 and CDR2: MNHNS and SASEGT.

A note on this clonotype: Its ends do not fully match the called genes, so a read error is possible. CDR3 sequence (DNA): TGTGCCAGTAGTACTTCAGACGCCATTAAAAGCATTCAGTACTTC. As protein: CASSTSDAIKSIQYF. This sequence joins TRBV19 and TRBJ2-4, with D unclear. From germline, CDR1 is LNHDA and CDR2 SQIVND (reference sequence). The CDR3 has 15 residues.

This clonotype was seen at least ten times. The chain links TRBV14 to TRBJ1-6, with a possible D match to TRBD1 (6 bases). Trimming took 2 bases from V and 9 from J, leaving 14 bases between them. The CDR3 is made up of 15 amino acids. Germline CDR1 is SGHDN and CDR2 is FVKESK. In DNA, the CDR3 is TGTGCCAGCAGCCAATTCAACAGGGTTCCTTCACCCCTCCACTTT. Encoded protein: CASSQFNRVPSPLHF.

This clonotype was counted many times. The gene calls are TRBV2 and TRBJ2-1; no clear D gene. V shed 7 bases and J shed 4 bases, with 5 bases lying between them. Germline CDR1 SNHLY, CDR2 FYNNEI. The CDR3 length is 11 residues. The chain's CDR3 is CASTAYNEQFF. The DNA for the CDR3 is TGTGCCAGCACAGCGTACAATGAGCAGTTCTTC.

This clonotype was recorded at least ten times. The V call is TRBV29-1, the J call TRBJ2-7; D not certain. Per germline, CDR1 SQVTM and CDR2 ANQGSEA. V was clipped by 5 bases and J by 0 bases, with 11 bases between them. CDR3 length: 13 residues. The CDR3 region is CSVRTESSYEQYF. The CDR3, as DNA: TGCAGCGTTCGGACGGAAAGCTCCTACGAGCAGTACTTC.

This clonotype came up once. A single base separates this from a much larger clone, so it may be a read error. This CDR3 fails to terminate in the conserved phenylalanine or tryptophan, so it likely reflects a read error. The chain combines TRBV19 with TRBJ2-7; D not certain. Germline CDR1 reads LNHDA; CDR2 reads SQIVND (reference sequence). The V and J ends lost 3 bases and 5 bases respectively, with 8 bases between them. The CDR3 consists of 12 residues. This chain's CDR3 is CASSMNVNEQYS. The CDR3 DNA is TGTGCCAGTAGTATGAACGTCAACGAGCAGTACTCC.

In this sample, this clonotype turned up many times. V gene TRBV20-1 combines with J gene TRBJ1-5; TRBD1 matches 10 bases. In germline, CDR1 is DFQATT, CDR2 SNEGSKA (reference sequence). V shed 6 bases, J shed 7 bases, and the junction held 9 bases outside the gene matches. The CDR3 contains 14 residues. The CDR3 DNA is TGCAGTGCCACAGGGACAGGGGCTGGGCAGCCCCAGCATTTT. Translating gives CSATGTGAGQPQHF.

This clonotype was seen ten or more times. The chain joins TRBV5-1 to TRBJ2-3; tentatively, D is TRBD1 (6 bases). V lost 4 bases and J 1 base, leaving 10 bases between the germline ends. This CDR3 has 14 amino acids. Germline CDR1 SGHRS, CDR2 YFSETQ. CDR3 bases: TGCGCCAGCAGCCAGGGGAGTGGCACAGATACGCAGTATTTT. Translated: CASSQGSGTDTQYF.

This clonotype was seen many times. V and J are TRBV4-1 and TRBJ2-3; 7 positions agree with TRBD2. The CDR3 spans 15 residues. Germline V CDR1 and CDR2: MGHRA, YSYEKL. V lost 1 base, J lost 5 bases, and 6 bases stayed unmatched. In nucleotides, the CDR3 is TGCGCCAGCAGCCAAGTCGGGGGGACGAGAGATACGCAGTATTTT. Amino acids: CASSQVGGTRDTQYF.

About this clonotype: This clone may be a read error of a much larger clone one base away. CDR3 residues: CASSPRTGDVYGYTF. CDR3 nucleotide sequence: TGTGCCAGCAGCCCGAGGACAGGGGACGTCTATGGCTACACCTTC. V is TRBV5-6 and J is TRBJ1-2, with 9 bases lining up with TRBD1. CDR3 size: 15 residues. Trimming cost V 4 bases and J 4 bases; bases outside gene matches: 8. Germline V gives CDR1 SGHDT, CDR2 YYEEEE.

This chain joins TRBV4-2 and TRBJ2-3, with 7 bases aligning to TRBD2. The CDR3 runs 16 residues. V lost 4 bases and J lost 4; bases outside the gene matches: 11. Germline V gives CDR1 LGHNA, CDR2 YNFKEQ. The CDR3 sequence is CASSPGQGGPPDTQYF. CDR3 DNA: TGTGCCAGCAGCCCGGGGCAGGGAGGGCCCCCAGATACGCAGTATTTT.

This clonotype was observed many times. The chain uses TRBV5-1 and TRBJ1-6; TRBD1 aligns across 7 bases. The CDR3 has 16 amino acids. Trimming cost V 4 bases and J 6 bases; bases outside gene matches: 10. Per the germline V gene, CDR1 is SGHRS and CDR2 is YFSETQ. The CDR3 protein is CASSPSTGVLNSPLHF. CDR3 nucleotides: TGCGCCAGCAGCCCCTCCACAGGGGTGCTTAATTCACCCCTCCACTTT.

This clonotype was detected only a few times. CDR3 amino acids: CASSFGGRRNQPQHF. The CDR3 DNA reads as TGTGCCAGCAGCTTTGGGGGAAGAAGAAATCAGCCCCAGCATTTT. The chain has TRBV5-4 and TRBJ1-5, with D tentatively TRBD1 (5 bases). V lost 2 bases to trimming and J lost 4 bases, with 13 bases between them. The CDR3 has 15 amino acids. The V gene's germline CDR1 is SGHNT and CDR2 YYREEE (reference sequence).

This clonotype has ten or more counts. V gene TRBV19 combines with J gene TRBJ1-2, with TRBD1 matching over 7 bases. CDR1 is LNHDA and CDR2 is SQIVND in the germline V gene (reference sequence). This CDR3 comprises 14 residues. Germline trimming cut 3 bases from V and 8 bases from J; bases unmatched to any gene: 9. The CDR3 loop reads CASSMSDRAGGYTF. The CDR3 DNA reads TGTGCCAGTAGTATGTCCGACAGGGCGGGAGGCTACACCTTC.

For this clonotype: Just one base apart from a much larger clone, this may be a read error. This sequence joins TRBV15 and TRBJ1-5; D is undetermined. This CDR3 contains 12 residues. Germline V gives CDR1 LNHNV, CDR2 YYDKDF (reference sequence). The CDR3 sequence is CATSGETRPQHF. DNA of the CDR3: TGTGCCACCAGCGGAGAAACCCGGCCCCAGCATTTT.

This clonotype was seen a handful of times. This chain links TRBV5-4 with TRBJ2-1; 11 nucleotides match TRBD2. J gave up 1 base and V 1 base, and 1 base lay outside the gene matches. Germline V gene data show CDR1 as SGHNT and CDR2 as YYREEE (reference sequence). The CDR3 sequence is 16 residues long. The CDR3 nucleotides read TGTGCCAGCAGCTTGACTAGCGGGAGTTCCTACAATGAGCAGTTCTTC. This gives the protein CASSLTSGSSYNEQFF.

This clonotype was found a few times. The chain uses TRBV7-8 and TRBJ2-5, with D unresolved. The ends were cut back, 4 bases at V and 3 bases at J, with 9 bases in the middle. The CDR3 is made up of 13 amino acids. The V gene's germline CDR1 is SGHVS and CDR2 FQNEAQ. DNA for the CDR3: TGTGCCAGCAGCTCCCGACTGAAAGAGACCCAGTACTTC. Translated, it gives CASSSRLKETQYF.

Concerning this clonotype itself: A much larger clone differs from this one at a single base, so this may be a read error. V gene TRBV9 combines with J gene TRBJ2-5; TRBD2 agrees at 9 bases. The germline CDR1 and CDR2 sequences are SGDLS and YYNGEE. This CDR3 has 15 residues. CDR3 in amino acids: CVSSLQNSGRETQYF. In nucleotides, the CDR3 is TGTGTCAGCAGTCTTCAGAATAGCGGGAGAGAGACCCAGTACTTC.

This clonotype has ten or more counts. The chain links TRBV7-3 to TRBJ2-1; 8 nucleotides match TRBD1. With V trimmed by 1 base and J by 5 bases, 1 base remained unmatched. CDR1 and CDR2 (germline): SGHTA, FQGTGA. The CDR3 has 14 residues. Here the CDR3 reads CASSLMDRDNEQFF. In nucleotides, the CDR3 is TGTGCCAGCAGCTTAATGGACAGGGACAATGAGCAGTTCTTC.